The present TCR beta chain was sequenced within a study of molecular identifiers for immune sequencing clone quantification. Study-level results: Beyond 20 RNA copies, clones held over 97% of effector molecules, compared with under 1% in naive cells.

Previously published methods and listed TCR primers were used for the bulk TCR libraries. One entry per CDR3 protein results from TCRdb running MiXCR on the PCR reads. Altogether 400,000 to 600,000 distinct CDR3 sequences are present, 20% to 25% being singletons, with the ten largest covering around 0.86%. The ends were cut back, 0 bases at V and 2 bases at J, with 16 bases in the middle. The CDR3 is made up of 17 amino acids. Germline CDR1 LGHNA, CDR2 YNFKEQ. This clonotype was picked up a small number of times. Its target is unknown. The sample taken for sequencing was naive CD8+ T cells from blood, with Jurkat cell RNA spiked in. This sample's subset: FACS-sorted CD8+CD4-CCR7+CD45RA+ naive T cells. The receptor was derived from a human donor in good health. Some libraries in this study had Jurkat cell RNA spiked in. The chain employs TRBV4-2 and TRBJ1-2, with D possibly being TRBD1 (5 bases). In DNA form, the CDR3 reads TGTGCCAGCAGCCAAGATAGCCCGCAGGGCGAGAACTATGGCTACACCTTC. This sequence encodes CASSQDSPQGENYGYTF.